This record covers a single T cell receptor (beta chain). In its sample, this clone was seen once. Its antigen remains undetermined. Base qualities are not at hand, and no much larger clone is one base apart. Using immunoSEQ, frozen genomic DNA was subjected to high-throughput TCRbeta CDR3 sequencing, a process that included PCR amplification, mapping, bias correction and internal controls. From the authors' description of their analysis: Only productive rearrangements were retained, with each unique TCRbeta sequence defined by its CDR3 nucleotide sequence together with its V and J gene. A sequence counted as donor-reactive only if the sequence showed at least 5-fold expansion in CFSE-low cells compared with unstimulated pre-transplant cells and had a frequency of at least 0.01%. Minimum frequency thresholds were set for each subject on the basis of the unstimulated sample with the lowest template count, so that a detection power of at least 90% was ensured. Jensen-Shannon divergence between the top 1000 TCRbeta sequences after and before transplant was used to measure repertoire turnover. Changes in detection of donor-reactive sequences were tested with two-sided Fisher's exact tests. Sourced from immuneACCESS, this table was stored by TCRdb with only in-frame sequences that have V and J called. A share of the clones is absent; for the studies checked, an unresolved V gene accounts for under half, and the remainder has no known explanation. That table is the source of V, J and clone size, and D and trimming were worked out from the DNA. The sample table shows more than 95,000 clones, and over 75% are seen once. Jointly, the top ten make up around 0.8% of the sample.

The data were obtained in a study of T cell clones after liver transplantation (dated by TCRdb to the late 2010s). Context from the whole study: Samples were obtained from ITN030ST, a randomized trial in which withdrawal of immunosuppression was attempted within 2 years of liver transplantation. Blood samples were collected pre-transplant, then pre-randomization ahead of withdrawal, and finally post-randomization once withdrawal had either been completed or failed. The study cohort included 8 liver transplant recipients, of whom 3 were classified as tolerant and 5 as non-tolerant. The subjects received no induction therapy and were kept on standard immunosuppression until randomization at 12-24 months post-transplant. As an antigen-independent comparator for donor-reactive sequences, third party-reactive TCRbeta sequences were also identified from pre-transplant MLRs. Tolerance was defined as complete withdrawal of immunosuppression for at least one year without a rise in liver enzymes beyond twice the upper limit of normal. Of the eight recipients, three were HCV-positive, while the remaining recipients had been transplanted for non-autoimmune, non-viral indications. Donor-reactive T cell clones were identified by TCRbeta sequencing after a pre-transplant mixed lymphocyte reaction and then tracked in post-transplant blood. On the study overall, not on this receptor specifically: The decline in donor-reactive sequences exceeded the decline in third party-reactive sequences, suggesting partial antigen-specific deletion that was unrelated to withdrawal success. When repertoire turnover was taken into account, detection of donor-reactive sequences was significantly reduced in 7 of 8 subjects for CD4 and in 8 of 8 subjects for CD8. Low numbers of available donor cells limited the measurable donor-reactive repertoire in a couple of subjects. In most of the 8 subjects, regardless of tolerance or HCV status, circulating donor-reactive CD4 TCRbeta sequences dropped significantly post-transplant. Conclusions were preliminary, limited by small, heterogeneous patient numbers and non-standardized post-transplant time points. Since no allograft tissue specimens were available, donor-reactive T cells may have migrated into the graft instead of being deleted.

V and J lose 4 bases and 0 bases, and a span of 9 bases separates them. The CDR3 spans 14 residues, from the cysteine through the phenylalanine. CDR3 DNA is the only sequence kept; it has 42 bases, read in frame from the first base. The germline V gene encodes CDR1 SNHLY and CDR2 FYNNEI. Thawed unstimulated PBMCs were stained for CD3, CD4 and CD8 and FACS-sorted into CD3+CD4+ and CD3+CD8+ populations. Each of the 8 studied subjects was randomized to immunosuppression withdrawal. The Qiagen DNeasy Blood and Tissue Kit was used for genomic DNA isolation. The receptor's source is a human patient who received a liver transplant. After a transplant, the graft donor may have provided part of the T cells. In this chain, TRBV2 is recombined with TRBJ1-1; matching of 6 bases hints at TRBD1 as the D gene. The sequenced sample was CD4+ T cells from blood, obtained 12 months after liver transplant. The nucleotide sequence reads TGTGCCAGCAGTGGGGGGGCCATGAACACTGAAGCTTTCTTT. Its protein reads: CASSGGAMNTEAFF.